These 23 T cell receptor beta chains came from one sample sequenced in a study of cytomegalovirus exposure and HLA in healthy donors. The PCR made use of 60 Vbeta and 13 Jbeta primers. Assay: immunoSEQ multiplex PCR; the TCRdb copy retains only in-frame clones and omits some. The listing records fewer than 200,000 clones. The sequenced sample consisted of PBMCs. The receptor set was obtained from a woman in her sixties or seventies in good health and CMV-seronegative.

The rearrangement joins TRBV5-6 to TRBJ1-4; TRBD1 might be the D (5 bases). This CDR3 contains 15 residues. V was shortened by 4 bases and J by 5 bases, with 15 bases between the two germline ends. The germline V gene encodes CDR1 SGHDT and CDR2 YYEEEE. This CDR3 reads CASSNGPRGNEKLFF. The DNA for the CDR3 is TGTGCCAGCAGCAATGGACCTCGGGGGAATGAAAAACTGTTTTTT.

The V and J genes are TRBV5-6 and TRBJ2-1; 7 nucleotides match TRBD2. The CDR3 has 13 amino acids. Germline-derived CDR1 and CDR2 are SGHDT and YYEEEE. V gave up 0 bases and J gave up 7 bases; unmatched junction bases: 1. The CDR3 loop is CASSLGLANEQFF. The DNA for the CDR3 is TGTGCCAGCAGCTTGGGACTAGCTAATGAGCAGTTCTTC.

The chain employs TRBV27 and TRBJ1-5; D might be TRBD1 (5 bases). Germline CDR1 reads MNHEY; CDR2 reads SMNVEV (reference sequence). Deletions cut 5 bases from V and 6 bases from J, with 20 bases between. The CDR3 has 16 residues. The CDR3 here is CASSPSVGAAVQPQHF. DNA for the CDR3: TGTGCCAGCAGTCCCTCGGTAGGGGCGGCCGTTCAGCCCCAGCATTTT.

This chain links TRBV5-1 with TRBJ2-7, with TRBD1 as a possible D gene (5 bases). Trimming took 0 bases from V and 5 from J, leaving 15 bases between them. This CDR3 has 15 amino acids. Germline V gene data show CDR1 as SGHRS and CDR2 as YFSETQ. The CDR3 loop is CASSLEQGRSHEQYF. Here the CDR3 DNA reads TGCGCCAGCAGCTTGGAGCAGGGCAGGTCCCACGAGCAGTACTTC.

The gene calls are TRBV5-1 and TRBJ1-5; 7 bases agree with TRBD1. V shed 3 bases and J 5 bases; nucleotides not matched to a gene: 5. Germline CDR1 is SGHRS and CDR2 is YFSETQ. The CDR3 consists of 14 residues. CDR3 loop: CASSYGTEDQPQHF. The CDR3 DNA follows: TGCGCCAGCAGCTACGGGACAGAGGATCAGCCCCAGCATTTT.

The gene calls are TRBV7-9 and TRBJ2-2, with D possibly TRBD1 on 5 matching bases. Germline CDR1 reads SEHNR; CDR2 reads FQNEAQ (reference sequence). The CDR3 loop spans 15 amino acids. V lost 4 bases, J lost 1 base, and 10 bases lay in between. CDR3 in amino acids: CASSSGHENTGELFF. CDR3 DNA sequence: TGTGCCAGCAGCTCCGGACACGAGAACACCGGGGAGCTGTTTTTT.

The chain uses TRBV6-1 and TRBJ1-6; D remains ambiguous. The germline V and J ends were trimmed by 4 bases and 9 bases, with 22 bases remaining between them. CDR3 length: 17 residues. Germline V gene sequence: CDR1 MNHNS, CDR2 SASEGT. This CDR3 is CASSAFDGHSYTSPLHF. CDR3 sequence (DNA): TGTGCCAGCAGTGCCTTCGATGGGCACAGTTACACTTCACCCCTCCACTTT.

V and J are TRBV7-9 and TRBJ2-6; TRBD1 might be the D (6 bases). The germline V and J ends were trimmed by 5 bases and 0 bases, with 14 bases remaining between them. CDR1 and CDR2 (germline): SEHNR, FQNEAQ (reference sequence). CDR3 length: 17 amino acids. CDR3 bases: TGTGCCAGCAGCCAGGGGCTATACTCCTCTGGGGCCAACGTCCTGACTTTC. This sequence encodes CASSQGLYSSGANVLTF.

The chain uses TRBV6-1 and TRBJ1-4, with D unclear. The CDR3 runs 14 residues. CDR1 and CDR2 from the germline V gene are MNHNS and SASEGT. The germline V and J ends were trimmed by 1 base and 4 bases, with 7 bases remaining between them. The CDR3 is CASSEVSYNEKLFF. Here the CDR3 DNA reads TGTGCCAGCAGTGAAGTCAGTTATAATGAAAAACTGTTTTTT.

The DNA of the CDR3 is TGTGCCAGCAGTTACCAGGGACAGGGGGTCGCAGATACGCAGTATTTT. Translating it yields CASSYQGQGVADTQYF. The chain uses TRBV6-6 and TRBJ2-3; TRBD1 matches 11 bases. V was pared by 2 bases and J by 4 bases, with 5 bases of the junction left unmatched. The CDR3 extends over 16 amino acids. Germline V lookup: CDR1 MNHNY, CDR2 SVGAGI (reference sequence).

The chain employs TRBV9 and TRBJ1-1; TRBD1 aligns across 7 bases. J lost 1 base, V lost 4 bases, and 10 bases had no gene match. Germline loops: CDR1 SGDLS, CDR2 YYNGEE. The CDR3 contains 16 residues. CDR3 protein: CASSSRTGSGNTEAFF. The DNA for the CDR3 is TGTGCCAGCAGCTCTCGGACAGGTTCTGGGAACACTGAAGCTTTCTTT.

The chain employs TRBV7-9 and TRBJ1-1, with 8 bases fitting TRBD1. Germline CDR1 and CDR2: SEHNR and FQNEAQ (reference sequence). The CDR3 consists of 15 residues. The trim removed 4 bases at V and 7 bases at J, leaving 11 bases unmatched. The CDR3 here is CASSSSAGGGDEAFF. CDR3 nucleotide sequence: TGTGCCAGCAGCTCATCAGCAGGGGGCGGGGATGAAGCTTTCTTT.

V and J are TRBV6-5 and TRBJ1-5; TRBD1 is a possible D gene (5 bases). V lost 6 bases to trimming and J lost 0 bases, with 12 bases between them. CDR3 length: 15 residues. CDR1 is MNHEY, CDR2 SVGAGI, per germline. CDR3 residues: CASRRQQYSNQPQHF. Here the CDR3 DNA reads TGTGCCAGCAGACGACAGCAATATAGCAATCAGCCCCAGCATTTT.

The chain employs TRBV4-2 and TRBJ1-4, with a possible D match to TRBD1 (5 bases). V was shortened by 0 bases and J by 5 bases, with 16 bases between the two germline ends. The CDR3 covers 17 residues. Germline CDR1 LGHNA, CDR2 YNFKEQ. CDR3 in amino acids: CASSQEIGGAANEKLFF. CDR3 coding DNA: TGTGCCAGCAGCCAAGAGATCGGCGGGGCCGCCAATGAAAAACTGTTTTTT.

CDR3 nucleotide sequence: TGCAGCGCCGGGGGACAGGGTCCTTGGAATGAGCAGTTCTTC. Protein product: CSAGGQGPWNEQFF. The rearrangement links TRBV29-1 to TRBJ2-1; 9 positions agree with TRBD1. The CDR3 has 14 amino acids. Germline CDR1 reads SQVTM; CDR2 reads ANQGSEA. V was clipped by 7 bases and J by 7 bases; unmatched bases: 11.

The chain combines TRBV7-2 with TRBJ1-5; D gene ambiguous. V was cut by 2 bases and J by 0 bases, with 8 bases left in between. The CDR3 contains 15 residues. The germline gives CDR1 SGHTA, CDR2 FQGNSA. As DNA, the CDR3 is TGTGCCAGCAGCTTACAGGCCCATAGCAATCAGCCCCAGCATTTT. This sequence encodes CASSLQAHSNQPQHF.

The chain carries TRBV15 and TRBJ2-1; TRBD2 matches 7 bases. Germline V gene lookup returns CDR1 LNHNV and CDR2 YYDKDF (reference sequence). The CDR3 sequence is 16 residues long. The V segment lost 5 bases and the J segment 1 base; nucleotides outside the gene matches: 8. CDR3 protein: CATSYAGERSYNEQFF. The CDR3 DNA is TGTGCCACCAGCTACGCGGGGGAAAGGTCCTACAATGAGCAGTTCTTC.

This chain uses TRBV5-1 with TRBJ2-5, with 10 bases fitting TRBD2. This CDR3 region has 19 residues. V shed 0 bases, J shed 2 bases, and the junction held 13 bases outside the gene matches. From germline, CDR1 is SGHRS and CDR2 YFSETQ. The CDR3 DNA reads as TGCGCCAGCAGCTTGGTCACTAGCGGGGCCAACCCCGGGCAAGAGACCCAGTACTTC. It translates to CASSLVTSGANPGQETQYF.

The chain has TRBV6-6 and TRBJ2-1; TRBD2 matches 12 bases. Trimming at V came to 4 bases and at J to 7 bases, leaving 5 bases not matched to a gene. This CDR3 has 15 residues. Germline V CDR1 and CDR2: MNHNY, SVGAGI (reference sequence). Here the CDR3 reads CASSSLAGGRNEQFF. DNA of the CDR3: TGTGCCAGCAGTTCCCTAGCGGGGGGGCGTAATGAGCAGTTCTTC.

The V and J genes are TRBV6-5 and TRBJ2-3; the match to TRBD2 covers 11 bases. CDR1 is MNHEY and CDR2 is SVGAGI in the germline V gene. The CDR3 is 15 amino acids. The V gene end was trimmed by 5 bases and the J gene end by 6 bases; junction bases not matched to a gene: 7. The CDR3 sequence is CASSITSGGMDTQYF. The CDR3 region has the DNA TGTGCCAGCAGTATCACTAGCGGGGGAATGGATACGCAGTATTTT.

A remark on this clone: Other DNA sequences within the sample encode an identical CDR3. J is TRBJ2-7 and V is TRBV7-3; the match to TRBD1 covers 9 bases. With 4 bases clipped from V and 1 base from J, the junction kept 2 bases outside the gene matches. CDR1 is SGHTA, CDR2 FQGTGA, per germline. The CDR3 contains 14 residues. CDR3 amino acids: CASSSGQGSYEQYF. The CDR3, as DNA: TGTGCCAGCAGCTCAGGACAGGGGTCCTACGAGCAGTACTTC.

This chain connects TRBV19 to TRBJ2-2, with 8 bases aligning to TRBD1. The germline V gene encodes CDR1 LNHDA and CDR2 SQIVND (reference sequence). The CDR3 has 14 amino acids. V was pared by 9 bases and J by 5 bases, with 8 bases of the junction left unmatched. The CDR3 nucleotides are TGTGCCAGCATACGACAGGGGAGAACCGGGGAGCTGTTTTTT. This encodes CASIRQGRTGELFF.

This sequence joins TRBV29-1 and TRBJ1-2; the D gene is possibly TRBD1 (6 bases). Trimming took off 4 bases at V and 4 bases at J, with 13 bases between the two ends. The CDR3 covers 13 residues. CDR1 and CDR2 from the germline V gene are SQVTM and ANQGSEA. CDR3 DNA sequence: TGCAGCGTTGGGCGGGGGCAGGGCTATGGCTACACCTTC. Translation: CSVGRGQGYGYTF.